This is a list of T cell receptor beta chains from one sample in a study of ipilimumab plus nivolumab after autologous stem cell transplantation. Sequenced by immunoSEQ multiplex PCR; TCRdb stores in-frame clones only, minus some. The sample shows hundreds of clones, 60% to 85% of them seen only once. The sample consisted of PBMCs, taken in a trial of ipilimumab plus nivolumab as post-transplant consolidation. These TCRs come from a male donor with multiple myeloma. The CDR3 runs from the conserved cysteine through the conserved F or W. The D gene is left open where the match is weak. Clone size is not always given. Where it is, it says once, few, many or a class for expanded clones.

d_call | j_call | v_call | clone_size | cdr3_nt | cdr3_aa
TRBD1 | TRBJ2-7 | TRBV19 | once | TGTGCCAGTACCGGGACAGGGGGCTACGAGCAGTACTTC | CASTGTGGYEQYF
. | TRBJ1-3 | TRBV21-1 | . | TGTGCCAGCAGCCTACAACACGCACGAAACACCATATATTTT | CASSLQHARNTIYF
. | TRBJ2-6 | TRBV12-5 | . | TGTGCTAGTGGTACCGAGCCAGGACAAAGTCGGGCCAACGTCCTGACTTTC | CASGTEPGQSRANVLTF
. | TRBJ2-3 | TRBV29-1 | . | TGCAGCGTCCTTAAGGGAATCGCCACAGATACGCAGTATTTT | CSVLKGIATDTQYF
TRBD2 | TRBJ2-3 | TRBV6-5 | . | TGTGCCAGCAGTTACTCGGCTAGCGGGAGGACAGATACGCAGTATTTT | CASSYSASGRTDTQYF
TRBD1 | TRBJ2-3 | TRBV7-9 | . | TGTGCCAGCAGCTCCGGACAGGCCTGGAACACAGATACGCAGTATTTT | CASSSGQAWNTDTQYF
. | TRBJ1-2 | TRBV5-6 | few | TGTGCCAGCAGCATAGGTTTGTGGGCCCCTGGAGGAAACTATGGCTACACCTTC | CASSIGLWAPGGNYGYTF
. | TRBJ1-4 | TRBV28 | . | TGTGCCAGCAGTTTAGCCTCCGCAACTAATGAAAAACTGTTTTTT | CASSLASATNEKLFF
. | TRBJ2-1 | TRBV5-4 | . | TGTGCCAGCAGCTCCCAGGGTTTGGGTGAGCAGTTCTTC | CASSSQGLGEQFF
. | TRBJ2-7 | TRBV18 | . | TGTGCCAGCTCACCTGACCGAGACCTAATGTACGAGCAGTACTTC | CASSPDRDLMYEQYF
TRBD2 | TRBJ2-7 | TRBV27 | . | TGTGCCAGCAGCGAGGGACTAGCGGGCTACGAGCAGTACTTC | CASSEGLAGYEQYF
TRBD2 | TRBJ2-3 | TRBV28 | . | TGTGCCAGCAGTCCCATAGCGGGCCCGGCTGCAGATACGCAGTATTTT | CASSPIAGPAADTQYF
TRBD2 | TRBJ2-2 | TRBV7-2 | . | TGTGCCAGCAGCTTTCGACTAGCGGGAGGGACCGGGGAGCTGTTTTTT | CASSFRLAGGTGELFF
. | TRBJ1-1 | TRBV6-5 | few | TGTGCCAGCAGTTTAAACCGGGCCCCGGTGGGCACTGAAGCTTTCTTT | CASSLNRAPVGTEAFF
. | TRBJ1-1 | TRBV6-1 | . | TGTGCCACCCAGTTAGCCCTGGGAGCTTTCTTT | CATQLALGAFF
TRBD1 | TRBJ1-4 | TRBV15 | . | TGTGCCACCAGCAGAGAGGGACAGGGTGGTGAAAAACTGTTTTTT | CATSREGQGGEKLFF
. | TRBJ2-3 | TRBV28 | large | TGTGCCAGCAGTTCGGGGGGCATGAGCACAGATACGCAGTATTTT | CASSSGGMSTDTQYF
. | TRBJ1-2 | TRBV30 | . | TGTGCCTTAGACAGAGGAACCTATGGCTACACCTTC | CALDRGTYGYTF
TRBD2 | TRBJ2-5 | TRBV11-1 | once | TGTGCCAGCAGCTTATCTAGCGGTGGATTCCAAGAGACCCAGTACTTC | CASSLSSGGFQETQYF
TRBD2 | TRBJ2-3 | TRBV28 | . | TGTGCCAGCAGTCTAAATAGCGGGAGTTTGGCAGATACGCAGTATTTT | CASSLNSGSLADTQYF
. | TRBJ1-1 | TRBV27 | large | TGTGCCAGCCGTTCGGAGGTCGGATACACTGAAGCTTTCTTT | CASRSEVGYTEAFF
. | TRBJ2-1 | TRBV9 | . | TGTGCCAGCAGCGTAGTGGCACATCCCGCCCCCAATGAGCAGTTCTTC | CASSVVAHPAPNEQFF